This T cell receptor beta chain emerged from a study of cytomegalovirus exposure and HLA in healthy donors. Study findings and constraints: Presence/absence analyses supposed approximately even sequencing depth among donors. With later analysis, a missense DCLRE1C variant became linked to TCR beta V- and J-gene trimming.

With regard to this clone: Its antigen remains unidentified.

The junction had 6 bases not matched to a gene; V was cut back by 4 bases and J by 7 bases. CDR1 is MNHNS, CDR2 SASEGT, per germline. The CDR3 is made up of 13 amino acids. Vbeta (60) and Jbeta (13) primers were used in the PCR. The repertoire was sequenced with immunoSEQ multiplex PCR; TCRdb's copy has only in-frame clones and lacks some. The table records around 200,000 clones, around 81% of them present only once. This TCR came from a woman in her 50s in good health and CMV-seropositive. The chain recombines TRBV6-1 with TRBJ2-7, with TRBD1 matching 8 bases. Input material: PBMCs. CDR3 sequence (DNA): TGTGCCAGCAGTGTGCCAGGGGGCAGGGAGCAGTACTTC. Its translation is CASSVPGGREQYF.